This T cell receptor beta chain came from a study of post-analysis software for immune sequencing data. Study-level information: Recorded subtypes: relapsing-remitting, secondary progressive, progressive-relapsing; some patients unannotated.

This CDR3 region has 19 residues. The germline V gene encodes CDR1 DFQATT and CDR2 SNEGSKA (reference sequence). Trimming removed 5 bases at V and 0 bases at J, with 23 bases between. Unique molecular identifiers were built into the TCR beta cDNA libraries. The yield from around 1 to 10 million T cells was about 500,000 cDNA molecules in total. One entry per CDR3 protein results from TCRdb running MiXCR on the PCR reads. The sample has 350,000 to 500,000 distinct CDR3 sequences; more than 30% are singletons. Notes on the study in general: Strong same-batch co-clustering of samples appeared with F measure clustering. Controls had lower frequencies than patients of 4 or 5 TRBV segments, which included TRBV5-6, TRBV5-1 and TRBV20-1.

This clonotype showed up just a few times. Its antigen is undetermined. The receptor's source is a girl aged 2 to 10 with multiple sclerosis. The V call is TRBV20-1, the J call TRBJ1-6; TRBD1 is a possible D gene (5 bases). Material for sequencing was blood. The CDR3 region is CSAHFRGLRDRSYNSPLHF. In DNA form, the CDR3 reads TGCAGTGCTCACTTCCGGGGTCTGAGGGACCGCTCCTATAATTCACCCCTCCACTTT.